This TCR beta chain appears in the sequencing data of a study of T-cell memory formation after mild COVID-19. Study-wide results and caveats: Later expanders leaned CD4+, whereas day 15 to 85 contracting clones were balanced CD4/CD8. The study found contracting CD4+ clones mainly in CM and EM and contracting CD8+ clones in EMRA.

The CDR3 has 16 amino acids. Germline CDR1 is LNHNV and CDR2 is YYDKDF (reference sequence). J gave up 4 bases and V 1 base, and 7 bases lay outside the gene matches. This clonotype was counted ten times or more. The antigen remains undetermined. TCRdb analysed the 5' RACE reads with MiXCR anew, one entry per CDR3 protein. The sample has about 350,000 distinct CDR3 sequences, around an eighth seen once. The clonotype originates from a man younger than 35 who had mild COVID-19 (a few samples of this study predate the infection). Cell type and time point are not known. Sequencing was carried out using PBMCs or a T cell subset sorted from them (not recorded which). The genes are TRBV15 and TRBJ2-3; 8 positions match TRBD1. The CDR3: CATSRGTGRIADTQYF. As DNA, the CDR3 is TGTGCCACCAGCAGAGGGACAGGGCGGATTGCAGATACGCAGTATTTT.